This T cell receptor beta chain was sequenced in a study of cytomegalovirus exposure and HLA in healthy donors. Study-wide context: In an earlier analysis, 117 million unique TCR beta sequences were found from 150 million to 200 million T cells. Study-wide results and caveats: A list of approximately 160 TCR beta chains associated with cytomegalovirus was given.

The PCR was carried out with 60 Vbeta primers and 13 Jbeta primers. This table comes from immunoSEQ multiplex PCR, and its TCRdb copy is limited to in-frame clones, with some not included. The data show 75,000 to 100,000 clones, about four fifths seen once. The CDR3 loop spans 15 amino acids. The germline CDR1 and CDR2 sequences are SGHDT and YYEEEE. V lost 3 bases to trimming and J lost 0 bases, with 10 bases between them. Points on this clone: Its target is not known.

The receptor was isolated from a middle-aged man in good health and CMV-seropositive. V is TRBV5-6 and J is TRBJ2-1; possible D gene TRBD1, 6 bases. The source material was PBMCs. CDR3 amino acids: CASSSRDNSYNEQFF. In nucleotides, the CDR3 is TGTGCCAGCAGCTCCCGGGACAACTCCTACAATGAGCAGTTCTTC.